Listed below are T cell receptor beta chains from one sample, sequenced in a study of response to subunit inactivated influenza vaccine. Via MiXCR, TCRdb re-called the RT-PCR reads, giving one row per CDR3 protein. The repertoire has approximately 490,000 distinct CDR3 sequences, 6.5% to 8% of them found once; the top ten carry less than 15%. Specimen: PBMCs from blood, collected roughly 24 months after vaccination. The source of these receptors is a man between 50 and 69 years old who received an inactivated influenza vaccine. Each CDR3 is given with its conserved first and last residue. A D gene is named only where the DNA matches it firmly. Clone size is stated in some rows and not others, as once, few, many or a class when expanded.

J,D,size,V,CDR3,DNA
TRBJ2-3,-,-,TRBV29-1,CSVETGSADTQYF,TGCAGCGTTGAAACAGGGAGTGCAGATACGCAGTATTTT
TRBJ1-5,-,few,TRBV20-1,CSARWAGRNQPQHF,TGCAGTGCTAGGTGGGCAGGCCGCAATCAGCCCCAGCATTTT
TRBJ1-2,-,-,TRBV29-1,CSEGRPRDGYTF,TGCAGCGAGGGGAGGCCTAGAGATGGCTACACCTTC
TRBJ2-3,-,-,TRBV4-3,CASSQDAANTDTQYF,TGCGCCAGCAGCCAAGATGCGGCAAACACAGATACGCAGTATTTT
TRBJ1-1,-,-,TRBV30,CAWSGSKGTEAFF,TGTGCCTGGAGCGGCAGCAAAGGCACTGAAGCTTTCTTT
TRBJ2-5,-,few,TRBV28,CASNRLVYQETQYF,TGTGCCAGCAACCGCCTCGTGTACCAAGAGACCCAGTACTTC
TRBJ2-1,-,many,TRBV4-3,CASSQGGLLTYNEQFF,TGCGCCAGCAGCCAAGGTGGACTTTTGACCTACAATGAGCAGTTCTTC
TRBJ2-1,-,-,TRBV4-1,CASSLLDRYNEQFF,TGCGCCAGCAGCCTCCTTGACAGGTACAATGAGCAGTTCTTC
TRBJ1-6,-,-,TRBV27,CASRWGEGSPLHF,TGTGCCAGCAGGTGGGGAGAAGGTTCACCCCTCCACTTT
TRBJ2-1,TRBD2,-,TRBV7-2,CASSPNGLALTYNEQFF,TGTGCCAGCAGCCCCAACGGACTAGCGCTTACCTACAATGAGCAGTTCTTC
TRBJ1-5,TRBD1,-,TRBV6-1,CASSEWTGTSNQPQHF,TGTGCCAGCAGTGAATGGACAGGGACTAGCAATCAGCCCCAGCATTTT
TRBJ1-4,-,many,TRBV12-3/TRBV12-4,CASTLLATNEKLFF,TGTGCCAGCACATTACTGGCAACTAATGAAAAACTGTTTTTT
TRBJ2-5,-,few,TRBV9,CASSVGGGAQETQYF,TGTGCCAGCAGCGTAGGTGGGGGGGCCCAAGAGACCCAGTACTTC
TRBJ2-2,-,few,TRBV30,CAWSIKYLNTGELFF,TGTGCCTGGAGTATCAAGTACCTGAACACCGGGGAGCTGTTTTTT
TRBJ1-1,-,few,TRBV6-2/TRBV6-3,CASSYSTGGRSTEAFF,TGTGCCAGCAGTTACTCGACCGGGGGGCGCAGCACTGAAGCTTTCTTT
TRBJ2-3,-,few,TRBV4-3,CASSQQYSDTQYF,TGCGCCAGCAGCCAGCAGTATTCGGATACGCAGTATTTT
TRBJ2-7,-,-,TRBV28,CASRARTRYEQYF,TGTGCCAGCAGGGCCCGCACCAGGTACGAGCAGTACTTC
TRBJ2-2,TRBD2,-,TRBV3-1,CASSPRSLAGNTGELFF,TGTGCCAGCAGCCCAAGGAGCCTAGCGGGGAACACCGGGGAGCTGTTTTTT
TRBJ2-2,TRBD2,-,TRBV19,CASSPGLEGSGELFF,TGTGCCAGTAGTCCCGGACTAGAAGGGTCCGGGGAGCTGTTTTTT
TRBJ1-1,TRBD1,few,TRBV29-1,CSVDSGGYTEAFF,TGCAGCGTTGATTCAGGGGGGTACACTGAAGCTTTCTTT
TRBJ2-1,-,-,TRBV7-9,CASSLGTWDEQFF,TGTGCCAGCAGCCTCGGGACATGGGATGAGCAGTTCTTC
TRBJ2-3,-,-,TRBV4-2,CASSQVGALTDTQYF,TGTGCCAGCAGCCAAGTCGGAGCCCTAACAGATACGCAGTATTTT
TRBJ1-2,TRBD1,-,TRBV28,CASRDRGQRDYGYTF,TGTGCCAGCAGGGACAGGGGACAAAGGGACTATGGCTACACCTTC
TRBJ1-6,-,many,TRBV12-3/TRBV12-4,CASSLAGLKRGSPLHF,TGTGCCAGCAGTTTAGCGGGACTAAAGAGAGGGTCACCCCTCCACTTT
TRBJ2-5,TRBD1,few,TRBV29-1,CSVGGVRDRGGPQETQYF,TGCAGCGTTGGCGGGGTCAGGGACAGGGGTGGGCCCCAAGAGACCCAGTACTTC
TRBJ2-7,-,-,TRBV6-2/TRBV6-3,CASSRDGAYEQYF,TGTGCCAGCAGTCGGGACGGAGCCTACGAGCAGTACTTC
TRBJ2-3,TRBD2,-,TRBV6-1,CASIWSGRASDTQYF,TGTGCCAGCATATGGAGCGGGAGGGCCTCAGATACGCAGTATTTT